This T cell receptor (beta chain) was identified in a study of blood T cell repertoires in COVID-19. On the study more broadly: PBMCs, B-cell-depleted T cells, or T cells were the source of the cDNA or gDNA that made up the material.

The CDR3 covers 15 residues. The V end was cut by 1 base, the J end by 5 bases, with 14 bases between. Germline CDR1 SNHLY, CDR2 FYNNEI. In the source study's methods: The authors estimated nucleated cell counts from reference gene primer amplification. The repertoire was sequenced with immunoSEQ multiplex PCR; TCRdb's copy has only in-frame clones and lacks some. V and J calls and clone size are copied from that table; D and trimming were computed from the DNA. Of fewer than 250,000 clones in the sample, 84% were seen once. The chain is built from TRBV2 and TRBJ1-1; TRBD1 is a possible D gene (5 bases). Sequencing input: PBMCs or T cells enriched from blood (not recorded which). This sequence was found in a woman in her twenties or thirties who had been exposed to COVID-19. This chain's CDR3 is CASSEEGPGRTEAFF. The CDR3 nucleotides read TGTGCCAGCAGTGAAGAGGGACCAGGGAGGACTGAAGCTTTCTTT.